Below are 19 T cell receptor beta chains sequenced from a single sample in a study of T cell responses to AZD1222 COVID-19 vaccine. Assay used: immunoSEQ multiplex PCR; TCRdb lists only in-frame clones, some missing. The data contain 54,000 or so clones, approximately 90% of them singletons. Source: peripheral blood, taken on day 0 of AZD1222 vaccination. These receptors came from an adult in good health.

The gene calls are TRBV3-1 (or the pseudogene TRBV3-2) and TRBJ2-3; D perhaps matches TRBD2 (7 bases). This CDR3 region has 15 residues. V dropped 8 bases and J dropped 6 bases, with 21 bases sitting between them. CDR1 and CDR2 from the germline V gene are LGHDT and YNNKEL (reference sequence). CDR3 residues: CASSTGGGGRDTQYF. CDR3 DNA sequence: TGTGCCAGCTCCACGGGGGGCGGGGGCAGGGATACGCAGTATTTT.

V and J are TRBV9 and TRBJ2-7; 9 bases match TRBD1. The V gene end was trimmed by 4 bases and the J gene end by 7 bases; junction bases not matched to a gene: 9. This CDR3 is 14 amino acids long. CDR1 SGDLS and CDR2 YYNGEE come from the germline V gene. CDR3 protein: CASSSETGGWEQYF. DNA for the CDR3: TGTGCCAGCAGCTCTGAAACAGGGGGCTGGGAGCAGTACTTC.

The chain employs TRBV10-3 and TRBJ2-3; 11 bases match TRBD2. This CDR3 region has 14 residues. Unmatched junction bases numbered 6, after V lost 7 bases and J lost 6 bases. Germline V gene sequence: CDR1 ENHRY, CDR2 SYGVKD. CDR3 nucleotides: TGTGCCATCAAGACTAGCGGGGTTCATGATACGCAGTATTTT. The encoded protein is CAIKTSGVHDTQYF.

V is TRBV9 and J is TRBJ2-5; D is perhaps TRBD2 (5 bases). The CDR3 sequence is 13 residues long. Germline V CDR1 and CDR2: SGDLS, YYNGEE. The V end lost 10 bases, the J end lost 1 base, and 14 bases lay between the germline ends. The CDR3 region is CASGMDFQETQYF. Written as DNA, the CDR3 is TGTGCCTCGGGGATGGACTTCCAAGAGACCCAGTACTTC.

The V call is TRBV5-1, the J call TRBJ2-5; 8 positions match TRBD2. The CDR3 spans 14 residues. Per the germline V gene, CDR1 is SGHRS and CDR2 is YFSETQ. V was clipped by 6 bases and J by 0 bases; unmatched bases: 4. In DNA form, the CDR3 reads TGCGCCAGCAACCCAGCGGGGGACCAAGAGACCCAGTACTTC. Protein sequence: CASNPAGDQETQYF.

This clone was seen once. Written as DNA, the CDR3 is TGTGCCAGCAGCCTCGGGACATTGGGCTACGAGCAGTACTTC. This translates into CASSLGTLGYEQYF. The chain employs TRBV6-2 or TRBV6-3 and TRBJ2-7, with TRBD1 as a possible D gene (6 bases). Germline lookup yields CDR1 MNHEY and CDR2 SVGEGT. The ends were cut back, 6 bases at V and 3 bases at J, with 15 bases in the middle. The CDR3 is 14 residues long.

This chain uses TRBV6-5 with TRBJ1-5; D remains unclear. The V gene's germline CDR1 is MNHEY and CDR2 SVGAGI. Between the trimmed V and J ends, which lost 6 bases and 11 bases, there was a span of 20 bases. This CDR3 contains 14 residues. The CDR3 coding sequence is TGTGCCAGCAGGCGAGGACGGTCCCAAGAGGCCCAGCATTTT. Its translation is CASRRGRSQEAQHF.

The V gene is TRBV2, the J gene TRBJ2-3; D gene uncertain. CDR3 length: 12 residues. V dropped 3 bases and J dropped 9 bases, with 10 bases sitting between them. Germline CDR1 is SNHLY and CDR2 is FYNNEI. Here the CDR3 DNA reads TGTGCCAGCAGTGATCGTGACGAAACGCAGTATTTT. Residues: CASSDRDETQYF. Looking up the rest from reference TRBV2 and TRBJ2-3 gives the full variable domain: EPEVTQTPSHQVTQMGQEVILRCVPISNHLYFYWYRQILGQKVEFLVSFYNNEISEKSEIFDDQFSVERPDGSNFTLKIRSTKLEDSAMYFCASSDRDETQYFGPGTRLTVL.

DNA for the CDR3: TGTGCCAGCAGCATTCCACCCGGGACGGCGAACACTGAAGCTTTCTTT. It encodes CASSIPPGTANTEAFF. This chain links TRBV5-6 with TRBJ1-1; D is perhaps TRBD1 (5 bases). This CDR3 region has 16 residues. Trimming removed 4 bases at V and 1 base at J, with 17 bases between. Germline values: CDR1 SGHDT, CDR2 YYEEEE.

The V call is TRBV24-1, the J call TRBJ2-3; no clear D. Trimming took 0 bases from V and 6 from J, leaving 3 bases between them. CDR1 is KGHDR, CDR2 SFDVKD, per germline. The CDR3 has 12 residues. CDR3 bases: TGTGCCACCAGTGATTTGCGGGATACGCAGTATTTT. Protein product: CATSDLRDTQYF.

The chain has TRBV7-9 and TRBJ2-5; possible D gene TRBD1, 6 bases. CDR1 is SEHNR, CDR2 FQNEAQ, per germline (reference sequence). Trimming removed 5 bases from V and 2 bases from J, with 12 bases in between. The CDR3 is 14 residues long. The CDR3 loop is CASSPDSSQETQYF. CDR3 coding DNA: TGTGCCAGCAGCCCGGACAGTTCGCAAGAGACCCAGTACTTC. The full variable domain, its missing parts supplied by reference TRBV7-9 and TRBJ2-5, is DTGVSQNPRHKITKRGQNVTFRCDPISEHNRLYWYRQTLGQGPEFLTYFQNEAQLEKSRLLSDRFSAERPKGSFSTLEIQRTEQGDSAMYLCASSPDSSQETQYFGPGTRLLVL.

This clone is a singleton in its sample. This rearrangement joins TRBV7-6 to TRBJ2-1; a weak D match, TRBD2 (5 bases). Germline V gene sequence: CDR1 SGHVS, CDR2 FNYEAQ. Trimming cost V 0 bases and J 1 base, with 7 bases left between them. This CDR3 comprises 15 residues. The CDR3 bases are TGTGCCAGCAGCTTAGCGTGGACTTCCTACAATGAGCAGTTCTTC. This codes for CASSLAWTSYNEQFF.

This clone was detected only a few times. The chain is built from TRBV30 and TRBJ1-2; D is possibly TRBD1 (5 bases). CDR3 size: 13 residues. V gave up 2 bases and J gave up 2 bases, with 9 bases separating them. Per germline, CDR1 GTSNPN and CDR2 SVGIG (reference sequence). The DNA for the CDR3 is TGTGCCTGGAGTCGACAGACGAACTATGGCTACACCTTC. Its protein product is CAWSRQTNYGYTF.

The gene calls are TRBV12-3 or TRBV12-4 and TRBJ1-5; no clear D. CDR3 length: 13 amino acids. The V and J ends lost 0 bases and 5 bases respectively, with 5 bases between them. CDR3 sequence: CASSLALDQPQHF. The CDR3 DNA is TGTGCCAGCAGTTTAGCGCTGGATCAGCCCCAGCATTTT.

This clone was seen just once. This rearrangement joins TRBV6-5 to TRBJ1-5; D perhaps matches TRBD1 (5 bases). Per germline, CDR1 MNHEY and CDR2 SVGAGI. V was pared by 0 bases and J by 6 bases, with 12 bases between. The CDR3 covers 15 residues. CDR3 coding DNA: TGTGCCAGCAGTTACTCTGGGGGAGGGAGTCAGCCCCAGCATTTT. Translated: CASSYSGGGSQPQHF.

This clone was picked up a small number of times. The rearrangement uses TRBV7-9 and TRBJ1-2; the D is unclear. Trimming cost V 5 bases and J 6 bases, with 4 bases left between them. The CDR3 totals 10 residues. Per germline, CDR1 SEHNR and CDR2 FQNEAQ (reference sequence). This chain's CDR3 is CASSGDGYTF. In DNA form, the CDR3 reads TGTGCCAGCAGCGGTGATGGCTACACCTTC.

The chain links TRBV19 to TRBJ2-2; D uncertain. The CDR3 has 14 amino acids. V was clipped by 5 bases and J by 1 base, with 8 bases between them. From germline, CDR1 is LNHDA and CDR2 SQIVND (reference sequence). DNA for the CDR3: TGTGCCAGTAGTCTGGGGATGAACACCGGGGAGCTGTTTTTT. Encoded protein: CASSLGMNTGELFF.

The genes are TRBV27 and TRBJ1-6; the D gene is possibly TRBD1 (5 bases). V was trimmed by 2 bases and J by 6 bases, leaving 11 bases between them. The CDR3 contains 15 residues. Germline CDR1 reads MNHEY; CDR2 reads SMNVEV (reference sequence). CDR3 DNA sequence: TGTGCCAGCAGTTTAGAGCCAGGGCGTAATTCACCCCTCCACTTT. As protein: CASSLEPGRNSPLHF.

The chain carries TRBV24-1 and TRBJ1-1; no firm D call. Trimming cost V 4 bases and J 1 base, with 9 bases left between them. This CDR3 has 14 amino acids. Looked up from germline, CDR1 is KGHDR and CDR2 is SFDVKD. CDR3 protein: CATSDADSNTEAFF. CDR3 bases: TGTGCCACCAGTGACGCCGACTCGAACACTGAAGCTTTCTTT.